This T cell receptor (beta chain) was captured in a study of T cell clonotyping in hematopoietic cell transplantation. Broader study findings: Cells were unsorted, so CD4 and CD8 contributions were not separated. At the given depth, recipient repertoires were over 95% de novo clonotypes.

Assay: immunoSEQ multiplex PCR; the TCRdb copy retains only in-frame clones and omits some. The sample holds around 7,000 clones; roughly 98% are singletons and the top ten take roughly 0.64%. CDR1 and CDR2 (germline): SGHVS, FQNEAQ. The V and J ends lost 7 bases and 0 bases respectively, with 11 bases between them. This CDR3 contains 14 residues. On this clone itself: Its antigen is not known.

The source was PBMCs, collected 30 days after allogeneic stem cell transplant. This sequence originates from a male patient in his sixties or seventies who had an allogeneic stem cell transplant from a related donor, so the T cells may come from the graft donor. Some clones in this sample may be carry-over from other donors' samples. The chain joins TRBV7-8 to TRBJ2-3, with D perhaps matching TRBD1 (6 bases). The CDR3 DNA reads as TGTGCCAGCATCCAAGGACAGAGCACAGATACGCAGTATTTT. Its protein product is CASIQGQSTDTQYF. Complete variable domain (other parts from reference TRBV7-8 and TRBJ2-3): GAGVSQSPRYKVAKRGQDVALRCDPISGHVSLFWYQQALGQGPEFLTYFQNEAQLDKSGLPSDRFFAERPEGSVSTLKIQRTQQEDSAVYLCASIQGQSTDTQYFGPGTRLTVL.